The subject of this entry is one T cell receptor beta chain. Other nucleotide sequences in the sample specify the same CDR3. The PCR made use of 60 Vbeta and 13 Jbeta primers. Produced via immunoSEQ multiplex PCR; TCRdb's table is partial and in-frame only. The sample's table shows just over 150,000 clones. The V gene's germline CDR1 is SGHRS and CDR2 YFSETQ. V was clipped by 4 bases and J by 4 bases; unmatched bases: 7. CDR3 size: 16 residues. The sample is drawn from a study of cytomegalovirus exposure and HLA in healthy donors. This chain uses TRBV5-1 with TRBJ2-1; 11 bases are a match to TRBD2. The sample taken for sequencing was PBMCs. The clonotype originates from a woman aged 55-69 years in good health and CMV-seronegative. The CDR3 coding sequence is TGCGCCAGCAGCCCCGGGACTAGCGGCTTATACAATGAGCAGTTCTTC. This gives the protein CASSPGTSGLYNEQFF.